Listed below are T cell receptor beta chains from one sample, sequenced in a study of shared clonotypes between healthy human individuals. Here immunoSEQ multiplex PCR was the method, and the copy in TCRdb shows in-frame clones only, minus some. The data hold over a million clones, with approximately 98.5% observed a single time. Sequencing input: naive CD4+ T cells sorted from blood. The source is a young man in good health. Both conserved end residues are part of each CDR3. The D gene is left open where the match is weak. Clone size is given for some rows only: seen once, a few or many times, or a class if the clone is expanded.

d_gene | j_gene | abundance | v_gene | CDR3aa | CDR3nt
- | TRBJ1-3 | - | TRBV18 | CASSQSHGSYGNTIYF | TGTGCCAGCTCACAGTCCCACGGGTCTTACGGAAACACCATATATTTT
- | TRBJ1-2 | - | TRBV5-1 | CASSPQEGNYGYTF | TGCGCCAGCAGCCCCCAGGAGGGAAACTATGGCTACACCTTC
- | TRBJ2-1 | - | TRBV28 | CASSFLGGPENEQFF | TGTGCCAGCAGCTTTCTAGGAGGGCCGGAGAATGAGCAGTTCTTC
TRBD1 | TRBJ2-7 | - | TRBV2 | CASSGDRGRTFYEQYF | TGTGCCAGCAGTGGGGACAGGGGGAGGACTTTCTACGAGCAGTACTTC
TRBD2 | TRBJ2-1 | - | TRBV5-5 | CASSLDGLAGYNEQFF | TGTGCCAGCAGCTTGGACGGTCTAGCGGGGTACAATGAGCAGTTCTTC
- | TRBJ1-4 | - | TRBV27 | CASSPRNGEKLFF | TGTGCCAGCAGTCCCCGTAATGGAGAAAAACTGTTTTTT
TRBD2 | TRBJ2-7 | - | TRBV6-5 | CASSYSSGKYEQYF | TGTGCCAGCAGTTACTCTAGCGGGAAGTACGAGCAGTACTTC
- | TRBJ1-1 | - | TRBV27 | CASTLIQGTEAFF | TGTGCCAGCACCTTGATCCAGGGAACTGAAGCTTTCTTT
- | TRBJ1-1 | - | TRBV19 | CASTLVQGGLNTEAFF | TGTGCCAGTACGCTAGTTCAAGGGGGGCTGAACACTGAAGCTTTCTTT
- | TRBJ1-3 | - | TRBV6-5 | CASSYSVGGRGNTIYF | TGTGCCAGCAGTTACTCGGTGGGGGGACGTGGAAACACCATATATTTT
- | TRBJ2-1 | - | TRBV10-2 | CASTRSSYNEQFF | TGCGCCAGCACAAGAAGCTCCTACAATGAGCAGTTCTTC
- | TRBJ2-7 | - | TRBV7-9 | CASSGGRAGIYEQYF | TGTGCCAGCAGCGGAGGAAGGGCGGGAATCTACGAGCAGTACTTC
- | TRBJ1-5 | - | TRBV23-1 | CASTGRNQPQHF | TGCGCCAGCACGGGCCGTAATCAGCCCCAGCATTTT
- | TRBJ2-5 | - | TRBV5-1 | CASSAQGTETQYF | TGCGCCAGCAGCGCCCAGGGTACGGAGACCCAGTACTTC
TRBD1 | TRBJ2-7 | - | TRBV18 | CASSPARGFGEQYF | TGTGCCAGCTCACCGGCCAGGGGGTTCGGCGAGCAGTACTTC
- | TRBJ2-1 | - | TRBV10-3 | CAISESGSAYNEQFF | TGTGCCATCAGTGAAAGCGGGTCTGCTTACAATGAGCAGTTCTTC
- | TRBJ2-5 | - | TRBV29-1 | CSVESMQGGETQYF | TGCAGCGTTGAGAGCATGCAGGGGGGCGAGACCCAGTACTTC
TRBD1 | TRBJ2-1 | - | TRBV6-5 | CASSYSGTDHYNEQFF | TGTGCCAGCAGTTATTCCGGGACAGATCACTACAATGAGCAGTTCTTC
TRBD1 | TRBJ2-7 | - | TRBV18 | CASSRTGDEQYF | TGTGCCAGCTCACGCACAGGGGACGAGCAGTACTTC
- | TRBJ1-5 | few | TRBV4-1 | CASSQDDRALNQPQHF | TGCGCCAGCAGCCAAGATGACCGGGCGCTCAATCAGCCCCAGCATTTT
- | TRBJ2-5 | - | TRBV7-8 | CASSRGPGGGLETQYF | TGTGCCAGCAGCCGGGGCCCAGGGGGAGGCTTGGAGACCCAGTACTTC
- | TRBJ2-1 | - | TRBV7-2 | CASSFPREGRTSSYNEQFF | TGTGCCAGCAGCTTTCCCCGCGAGGGGCGGACCAGCTCCTACAATGAGCAGTTCTTC
- | TRBJ2-7 | - | TRBV5-1 | CASSLGTGGTSGKLDEQYF | TGCGCCAGCAGCTTGGGGACAGGGGGTACTAGCGGGAAGCTCGACGAGCAGTACTTC
TRBD1 | TRBJ2-7 | - | TRBV10-1 | CASSSGTGIYEQYF | TGCGCCAGCAGTTCCGGGACAGGGATCTACGAGCAGTACTTC
- | TRBJ2-3 | - | TRBV6-4 | CASSERASTDTQYF | TGTGCCAGCAGTGAGCGGGCTAGCACAGATACGCAGTATTTT
TRBD1 | TRBJ1-5 | - | TRBV28 | CASSSPGQRQGPQHF | TGTGCCAGCAGTTCTCCGGGACAGCGCCAAGGGCCCCAGCATTTT
- | TRBJ2-5 | - | TRBV7-2 | CASSLVWENQETQYF | TGTGCCAGCAGCTTAGTATGGGAGAACCAAGAGACCCAGTACTTC
TRBD2 | TRBJ2-2 | - | TRBV10-2 | CASSGLAGTGELFF | TGCGCCAGCAGTGGACTAGCGGGGACCGGGGAGCTGTTTTTT
- | TRBJ2-7 | once | TRBV2 | CASSGEYEQYF | TGTGCCAGCAGTGGGGAGTACGAGCAGTACTTC
- | TRBJ2-7 | once | TRBV7-2 | CASSPLVEQYF | TGTGCCAGCAGCCCCCTAGTTGAGCAGTACTTC
- | TRBJ2-7 | - | TRBV28 | CASSLVPVSHEQYF | TGTGCCAGCAGTTTAGTCCCCGTGTCCCACGAGCAGTACTTC
- | TRBJ1-1 | - | TRBV2 | CASKTDGNTEAFF | TGTGCCAGCAAGACCGATGGGAACACTGAAGCTTTCTTT
- | TRBJ1-4 | - | TRBV27 | CASSLYRVGRSIEKLFF | TGTGCCAGCAGTTTATACAGGGTAGGAAGGAGTATTGAAAAACTGTTTTTT
- | TRBJ2-7 | - | TRBV27 | CASSLDRGPARSEQYF | TGTGCCAGCAGTTTGGACCGGGGGCCTGCTAGATCGGAGCAGTACTTC
- | TRBJ2-1 | - | TRBV18 | CASSPGQWAADEQFF | TGTGCCAGCTCCCCGGGACAATGGGCTGCCGATGAGCAGTTCTTC
- | TRBJ2-7 | - | TRBV6-1 | CASSDRDGTLKTPYEQYF | TGTGCCAGCAGTGACCGGGACGGAACATTGAAGACTCCATACGAGCAGTACTTC
- | TRBJ1-2 | - | TRBV6-5 | CASSYSRRESGYTF | TGTGCCAGCAGTTACTCGCGGAGGGAAAGTGGCTACACCTTC
TRBD2 | TRBJ2-1 | - | TRBV10-3 | CAISESWVSRTQTRGRATYNEQFF | TGTGCCATCAGTGAGTCGTGGGTCTCGAGGACGCAGACCCGCGGGAGGGCCACATACAATGAGCAGTTCTTC